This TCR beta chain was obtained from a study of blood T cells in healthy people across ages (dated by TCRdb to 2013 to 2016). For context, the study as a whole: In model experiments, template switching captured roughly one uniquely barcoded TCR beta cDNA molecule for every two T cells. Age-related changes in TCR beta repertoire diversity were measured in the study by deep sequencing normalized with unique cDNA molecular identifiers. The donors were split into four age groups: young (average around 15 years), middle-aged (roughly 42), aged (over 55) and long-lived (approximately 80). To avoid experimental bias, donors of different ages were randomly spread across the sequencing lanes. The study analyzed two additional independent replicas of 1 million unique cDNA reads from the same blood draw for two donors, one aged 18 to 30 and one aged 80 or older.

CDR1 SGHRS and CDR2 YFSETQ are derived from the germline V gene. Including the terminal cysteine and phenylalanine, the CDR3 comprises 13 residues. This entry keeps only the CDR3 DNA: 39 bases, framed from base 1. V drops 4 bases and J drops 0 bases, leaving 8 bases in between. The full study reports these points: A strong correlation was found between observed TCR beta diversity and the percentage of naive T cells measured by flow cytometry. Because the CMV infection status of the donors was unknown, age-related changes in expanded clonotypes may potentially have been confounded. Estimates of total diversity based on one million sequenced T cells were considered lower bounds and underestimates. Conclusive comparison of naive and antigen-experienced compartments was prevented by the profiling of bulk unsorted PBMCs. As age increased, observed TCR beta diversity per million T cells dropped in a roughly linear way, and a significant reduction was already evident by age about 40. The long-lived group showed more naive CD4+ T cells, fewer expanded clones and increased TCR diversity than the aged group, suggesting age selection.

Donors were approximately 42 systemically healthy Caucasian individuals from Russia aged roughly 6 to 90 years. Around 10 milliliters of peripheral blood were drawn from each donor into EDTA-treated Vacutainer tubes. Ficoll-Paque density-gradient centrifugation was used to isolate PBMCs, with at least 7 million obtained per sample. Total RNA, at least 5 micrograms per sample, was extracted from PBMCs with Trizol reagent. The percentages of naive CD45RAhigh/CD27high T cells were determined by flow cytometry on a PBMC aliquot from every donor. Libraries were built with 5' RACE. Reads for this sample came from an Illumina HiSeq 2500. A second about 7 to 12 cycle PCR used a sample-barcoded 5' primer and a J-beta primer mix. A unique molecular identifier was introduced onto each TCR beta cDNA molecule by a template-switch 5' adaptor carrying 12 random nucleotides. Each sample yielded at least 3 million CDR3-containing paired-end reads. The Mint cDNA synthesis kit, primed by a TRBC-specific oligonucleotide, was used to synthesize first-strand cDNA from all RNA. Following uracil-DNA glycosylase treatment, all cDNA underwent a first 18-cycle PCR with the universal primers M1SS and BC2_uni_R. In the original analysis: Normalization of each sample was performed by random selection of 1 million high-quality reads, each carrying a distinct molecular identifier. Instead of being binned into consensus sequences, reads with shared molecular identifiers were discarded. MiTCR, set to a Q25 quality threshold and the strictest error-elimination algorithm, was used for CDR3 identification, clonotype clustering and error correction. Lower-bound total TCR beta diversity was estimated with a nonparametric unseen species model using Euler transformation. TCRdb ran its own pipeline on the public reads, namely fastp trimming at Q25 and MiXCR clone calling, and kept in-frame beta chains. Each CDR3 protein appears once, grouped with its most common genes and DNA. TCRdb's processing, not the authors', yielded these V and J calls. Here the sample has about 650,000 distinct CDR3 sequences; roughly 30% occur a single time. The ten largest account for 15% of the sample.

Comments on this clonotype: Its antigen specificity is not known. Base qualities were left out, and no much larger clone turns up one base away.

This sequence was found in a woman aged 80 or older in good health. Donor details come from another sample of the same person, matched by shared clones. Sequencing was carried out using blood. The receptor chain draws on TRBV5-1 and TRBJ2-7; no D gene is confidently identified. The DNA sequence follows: TGCGCCAGCAGCCCGGTTGCCTCCTACGAGCAGTACTTC. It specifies CASSPVASYEQYF.